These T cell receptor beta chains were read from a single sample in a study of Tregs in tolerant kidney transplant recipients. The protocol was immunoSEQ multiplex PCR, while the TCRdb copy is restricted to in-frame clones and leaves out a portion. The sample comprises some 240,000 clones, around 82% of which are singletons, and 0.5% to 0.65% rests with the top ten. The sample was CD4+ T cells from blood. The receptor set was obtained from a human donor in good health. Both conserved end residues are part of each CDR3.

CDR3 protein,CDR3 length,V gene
CSVEGQRGGNGEAFF,15,TRBV29-1
CASRYGTSGSYEQYF,15,TRBV7-9
CATSRDPTSGGRDEQFF,17,TRBV15
CASSFRGGGNTIYF,14,TRBV5-6
CASSLFGRGRETQYF,15,TRBV5-1
CASSLFRLGPETQYF,15,TRBV7-6
CASSTSGRPQGAQYF,15,TRBV7-2
CASSEVGGRSSPLHF,15,TRBV2
CASSPRQGAGYTF,13,TRBV7-3
CASSFREHQETQYF,14,TRBV7-9
CAWTTGQGTYNEQFF,15,TRBV30
CASSPDAIGQYF,12,TRBV6-6
CASRGDRASGYTF,13,TRBV6-1
CATSGQGVTQYF,12,TRBV15
CASSSQLAGGTGELFF,16,TRBV18
CASSETDSSYNEQFF,15,TRBV5-1
CASSTAQSTYGYTF,14,TRBV5-1
CASRTGGRTEAFF,13,TRBV6-6
CASSLSWGSPLHF,13,TRBV7-7
CASSLQGSSTEAFF,14,TRBV11-3
CASSNPGQGGEQYF,14,TRBV11-3
CASSKNMNTEAFF,13,TRBV19
CASSIQGAYNEQFF,14,TRBV19
CASSQGGTYTGELFF,15,TRBV5-1
CASSRRDRGRYTF,13,TRBV7-9
CASSVGAGGSSYNEQFF,17,TRBV9
CASSSGRSAKNIQYF,15,TRBV11-2
CASRDRALNQPQHF,14,TRBV19
CAVRQGASNTEAFF,14,TRBV12-5
CASRAGTANQETQYF,15,TRBV14
CASSGPGGGHSYEQYF,16,TRBV7-6
CASLTRANTGELFF,14,TRBV6-5
CASSTRGPVSTDTQYF,16,TRBV19
CASSSRGLTNYGYTF,15,TRBV11-1
CASSVGGDGTDTQYF,15,TRBV9
CASSTRGPKYGYTF,14,TRBV6-5
CASSLPPDERSGGEQFF,17,TRBV4-2
CASSLAAVAGTSTDTQYF,18,TRBV7-8